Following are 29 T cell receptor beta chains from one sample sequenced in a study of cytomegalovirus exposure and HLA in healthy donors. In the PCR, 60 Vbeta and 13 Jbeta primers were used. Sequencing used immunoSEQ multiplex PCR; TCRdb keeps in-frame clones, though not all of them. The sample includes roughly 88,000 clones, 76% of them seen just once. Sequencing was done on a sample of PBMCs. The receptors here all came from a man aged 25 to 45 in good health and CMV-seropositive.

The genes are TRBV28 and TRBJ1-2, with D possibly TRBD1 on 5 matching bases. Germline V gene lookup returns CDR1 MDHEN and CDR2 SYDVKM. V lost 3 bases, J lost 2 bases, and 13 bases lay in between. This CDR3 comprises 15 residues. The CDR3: CASSLLQNRNYGYTF. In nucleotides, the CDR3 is TGTGCCAGCAGTTTGTTACAAAACAGGAACTATGGCTACACCTTC.

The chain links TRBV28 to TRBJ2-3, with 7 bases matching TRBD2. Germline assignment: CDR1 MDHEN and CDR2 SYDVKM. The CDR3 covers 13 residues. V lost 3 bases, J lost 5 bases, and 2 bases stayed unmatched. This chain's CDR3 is CASSFREGDTQYF. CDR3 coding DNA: TGTGCCAGCAGTTTCAGGGAGGGAGATACGCAGTATTTT.

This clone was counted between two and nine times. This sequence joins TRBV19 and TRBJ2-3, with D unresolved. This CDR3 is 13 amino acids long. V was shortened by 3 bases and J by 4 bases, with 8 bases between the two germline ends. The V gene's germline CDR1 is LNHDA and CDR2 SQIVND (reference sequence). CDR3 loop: CASSIQIADTQYF. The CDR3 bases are TGTGCCAGTAGTATTCAAATAGCAGATACGCAGTATTTT.

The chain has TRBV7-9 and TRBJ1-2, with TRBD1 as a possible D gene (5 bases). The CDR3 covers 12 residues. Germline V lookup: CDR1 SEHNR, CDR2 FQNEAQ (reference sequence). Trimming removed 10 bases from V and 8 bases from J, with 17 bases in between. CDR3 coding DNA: TGTGCCACCCAGCCGACAGCGGGGGGCTACACCTTC. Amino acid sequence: CATQPTAGGYTF. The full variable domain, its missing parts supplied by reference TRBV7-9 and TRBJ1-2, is DTGVSQNPRHKITKRGQNVTFRCDPISEHNRLYWYRQTLGQGPEFLTYFQNEAQLEKSRLLSDRFSAERPKGSFSTLEIQRTEQGDSAMYLCATQPTAGGYTFGSGTRLTVV.

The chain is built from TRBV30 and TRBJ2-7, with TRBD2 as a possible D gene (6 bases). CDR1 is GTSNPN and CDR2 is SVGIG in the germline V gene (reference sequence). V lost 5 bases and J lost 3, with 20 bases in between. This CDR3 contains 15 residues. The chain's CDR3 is CAWDIGGRPFYEQYF. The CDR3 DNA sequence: TGTGCCTGGGATATAGGTGGGAGGCCATTCTACGAGCAGTACTTC.

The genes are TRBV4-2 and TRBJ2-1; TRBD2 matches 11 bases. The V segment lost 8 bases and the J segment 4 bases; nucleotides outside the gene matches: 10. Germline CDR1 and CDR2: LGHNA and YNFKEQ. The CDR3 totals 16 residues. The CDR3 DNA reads TGTGCCAGCGGCTGGCCGGGACTAGCGGCTTACAATGAGCAGTTCTTC. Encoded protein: CASGWPGLAAYNEQFF.

Here the CDR3 reads CASSLANEQFF. The CDR3 bases are TGTGCCAGCAGCTTGGCCAATGAGCAGTTCTTC. The chain uses TRBV7-6 and TRBJ2-1; D remains unclear. Germline V gene lookup returns CDR1 SGHVS and CDR2 FNYEAQ. This CDR3 spans 11 amino acids. Trimming cost V 3 bases and J 6 bases, with 3 bases left between them.

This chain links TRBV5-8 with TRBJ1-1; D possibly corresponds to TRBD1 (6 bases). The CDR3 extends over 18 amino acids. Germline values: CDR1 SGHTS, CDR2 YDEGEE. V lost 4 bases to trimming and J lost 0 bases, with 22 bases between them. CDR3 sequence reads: CASSPPSGTSYMNTEAFF. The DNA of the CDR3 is TGTGCCAGCAGCCCCCCCTCCGGGACAAGCTACATGAACACTGAAGCTTTCTTT.

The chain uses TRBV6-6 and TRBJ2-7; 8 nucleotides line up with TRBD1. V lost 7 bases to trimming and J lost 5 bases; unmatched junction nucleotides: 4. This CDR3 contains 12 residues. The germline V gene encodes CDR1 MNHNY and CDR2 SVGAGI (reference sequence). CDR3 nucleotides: TGTGCCAGCACCGACAGGGGCGACGAGCAGTACTTC. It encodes CASTDRGDEQYF.

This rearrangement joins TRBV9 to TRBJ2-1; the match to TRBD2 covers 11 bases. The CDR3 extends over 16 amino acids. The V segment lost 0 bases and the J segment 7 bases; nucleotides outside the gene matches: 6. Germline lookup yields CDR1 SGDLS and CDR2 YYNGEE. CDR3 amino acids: CASSVATGTSGNEQFF. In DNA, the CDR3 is TGTGCCAGCAGCGTAGCTACCGGGACTAGCGGAAATGAGCAGTTCTTC.

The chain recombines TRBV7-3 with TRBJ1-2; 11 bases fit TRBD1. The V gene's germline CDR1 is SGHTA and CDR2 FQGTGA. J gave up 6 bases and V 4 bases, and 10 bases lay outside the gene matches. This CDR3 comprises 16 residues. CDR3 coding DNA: TGTGCCAGCAGCTCCCATCGGACAGGGGGCTGGAATGGCTACACCTTC. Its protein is CASSSHRTGGWNGYTF.

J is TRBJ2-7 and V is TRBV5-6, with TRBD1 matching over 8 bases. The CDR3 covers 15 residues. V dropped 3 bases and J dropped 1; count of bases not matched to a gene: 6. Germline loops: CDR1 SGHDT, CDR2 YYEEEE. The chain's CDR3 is CASSSSGQESYEQYF. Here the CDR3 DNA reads TGTGCCAGCAGCTCCTCGGGACAGGAATCCTACGAGCAGTACTTC.

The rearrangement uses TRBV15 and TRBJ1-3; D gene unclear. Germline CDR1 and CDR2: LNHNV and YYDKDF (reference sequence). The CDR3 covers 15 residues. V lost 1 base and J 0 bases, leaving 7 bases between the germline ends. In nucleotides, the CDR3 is TGTGCCACCAGCAGAGGGGCCAGCTCTGGAAACACCATATATTTT. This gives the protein CATSRGASSGNTIYF.

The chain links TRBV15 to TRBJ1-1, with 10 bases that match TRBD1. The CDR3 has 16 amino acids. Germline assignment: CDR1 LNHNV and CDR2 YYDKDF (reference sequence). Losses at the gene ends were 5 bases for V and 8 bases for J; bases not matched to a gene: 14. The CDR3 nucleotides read TGTGCCACCAGCCGGGGCGCCGGGACAGGGGCCAGCGAAGCTTTCTTT. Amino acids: CATSRGAGTGASEAFF.

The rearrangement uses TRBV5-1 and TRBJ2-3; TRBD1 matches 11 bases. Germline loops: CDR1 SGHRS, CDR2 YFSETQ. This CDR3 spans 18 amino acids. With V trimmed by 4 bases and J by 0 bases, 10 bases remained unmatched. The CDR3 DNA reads TGCGCCAGCAGCCCCGACTCCGGGACAGGGGGGAGCACAGATACGCAGTATTTT. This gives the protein CASSPDSGTGGSTDTQYF.

The CDR3, as DNA: TGTGCCAGCCAGACTAGCGGGAGAGCGGGCACCGGGGAGCTGTTTTTT. It yields the protein CASQTSGRAGTGELFF. The chain recombines TRBV28 with TRBJ2-2; 12 bases fit TRBD2. V was clipped by 8 bases and J by 4 bases; unmatched bases: 8. Germline-derived CDR1 and CDR2 are MDHEN and SYDVKM. This CDR3 has 16 residues.

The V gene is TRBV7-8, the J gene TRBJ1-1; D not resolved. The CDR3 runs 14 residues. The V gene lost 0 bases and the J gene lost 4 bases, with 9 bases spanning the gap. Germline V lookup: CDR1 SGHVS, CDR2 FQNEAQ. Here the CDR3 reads CASSLALMVTEAFF. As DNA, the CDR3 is TGTGCCAGCAGCTTAGCGCTAATGGTCACTGAAGCTTTCTTT.

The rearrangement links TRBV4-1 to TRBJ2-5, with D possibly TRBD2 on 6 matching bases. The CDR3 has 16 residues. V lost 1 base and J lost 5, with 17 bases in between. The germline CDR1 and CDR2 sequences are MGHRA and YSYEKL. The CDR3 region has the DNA TGCGCCAGCAGCCAAGGGCGGGGTAGTCTCCAGGAGACCCAGTACTTC. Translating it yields CASSQGRGSLQETQYF.

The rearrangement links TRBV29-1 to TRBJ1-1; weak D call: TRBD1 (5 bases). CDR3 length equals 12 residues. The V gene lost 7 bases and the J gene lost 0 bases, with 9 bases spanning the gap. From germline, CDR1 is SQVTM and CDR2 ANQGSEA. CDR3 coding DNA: TGCAGCGGCGGGACCATGAACACTGAAGCTTTCTTT. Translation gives CSGGTMNTEAFF.

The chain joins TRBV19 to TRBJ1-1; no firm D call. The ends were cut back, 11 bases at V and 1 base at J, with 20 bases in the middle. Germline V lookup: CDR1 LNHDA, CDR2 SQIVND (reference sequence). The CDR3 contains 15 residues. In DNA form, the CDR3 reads TGTGCCTCCCACCCCCGGGCGGGATCGAACACTGAAGCTTTCTTT. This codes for CASHPRAGSNTEAFF.

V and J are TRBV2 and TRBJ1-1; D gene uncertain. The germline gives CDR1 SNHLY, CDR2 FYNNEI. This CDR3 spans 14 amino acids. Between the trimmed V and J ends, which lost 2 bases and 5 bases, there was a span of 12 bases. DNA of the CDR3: TGTGCCAGCAGTGAACGGGAAAAGAGAACTGAAGCTTTCTTT. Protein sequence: CASSEREKRTEAFF.

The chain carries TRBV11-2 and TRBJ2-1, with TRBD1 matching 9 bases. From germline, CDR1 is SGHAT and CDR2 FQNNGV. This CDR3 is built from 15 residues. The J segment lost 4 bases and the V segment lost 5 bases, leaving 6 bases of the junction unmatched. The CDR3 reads CASSPGQGTYNEQFF. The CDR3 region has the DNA TGTGCCAGCAGCCCCGGACAGGGGACATACAATGAGCAGTTCTTC.

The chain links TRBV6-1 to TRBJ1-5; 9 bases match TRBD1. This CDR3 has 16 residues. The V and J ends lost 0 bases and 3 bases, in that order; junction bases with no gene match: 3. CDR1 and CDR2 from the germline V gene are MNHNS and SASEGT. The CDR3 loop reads CASSEAGQGPNQPQHF. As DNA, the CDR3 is TGTGCCAGCAGTGAAGCGGGACAGGGCCCCAATCAGCCCCAGCATTTT.

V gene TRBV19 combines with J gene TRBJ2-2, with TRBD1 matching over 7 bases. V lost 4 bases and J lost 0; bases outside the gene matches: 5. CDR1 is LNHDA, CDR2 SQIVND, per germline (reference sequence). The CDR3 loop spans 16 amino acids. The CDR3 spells CASSKQTGTNTGELFF. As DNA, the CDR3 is TGTGCCAGTAGTAAACAGACAGGGACGAACACCGGGGAGCTGTTTTTT.

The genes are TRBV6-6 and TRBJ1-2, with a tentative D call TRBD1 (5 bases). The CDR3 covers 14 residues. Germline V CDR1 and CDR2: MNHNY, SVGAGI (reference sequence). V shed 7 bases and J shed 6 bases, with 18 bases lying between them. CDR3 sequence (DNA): TGTGCCAGCATCTTCTCGGGGGTTGTGAATGGCTACACCTTC. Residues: CASIFSGVVNGYTF.

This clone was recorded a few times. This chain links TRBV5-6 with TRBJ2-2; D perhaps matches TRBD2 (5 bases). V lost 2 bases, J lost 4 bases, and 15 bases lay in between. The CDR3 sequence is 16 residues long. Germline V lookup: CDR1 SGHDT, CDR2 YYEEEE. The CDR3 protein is CASSLGFRTLTGELFF. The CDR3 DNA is TGTGCCAGCAGCTTAGGGTTCCGGACTCTCACCGGGGAGCTGTTTTTT.

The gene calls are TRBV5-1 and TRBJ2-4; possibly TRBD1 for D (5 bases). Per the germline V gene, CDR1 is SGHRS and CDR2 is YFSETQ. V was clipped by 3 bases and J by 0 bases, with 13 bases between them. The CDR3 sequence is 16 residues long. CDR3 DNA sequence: TGCGCCAGCAGCTCACAGGAACTTGTAGCCAAAAACATTCAGTACTTC. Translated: CASSSQELVAKNIQYF.

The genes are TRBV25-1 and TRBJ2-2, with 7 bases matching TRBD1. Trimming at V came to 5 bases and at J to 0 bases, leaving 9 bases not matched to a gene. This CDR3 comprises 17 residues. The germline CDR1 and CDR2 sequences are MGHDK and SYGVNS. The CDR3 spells CASSHKDRFPNTGELFF. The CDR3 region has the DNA TGTGCCAGCAGTCATAAGGACAGGTTTCCGAACACCGGGGAGCTGTTTTTT.

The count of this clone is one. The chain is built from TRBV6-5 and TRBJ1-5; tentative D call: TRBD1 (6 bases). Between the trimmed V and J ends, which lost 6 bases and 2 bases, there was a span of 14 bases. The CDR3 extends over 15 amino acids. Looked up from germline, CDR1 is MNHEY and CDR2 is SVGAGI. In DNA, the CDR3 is TGTGCCAGCAGAAGACGGGGGGCTGGCAATCAGCCCCAGCATTTT. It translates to CASRRRGAGNQPQHF.